This entry concerns a single T cell receptor (beta chain). The data were produced by immunoSEQ multiplex PCR, yet TCRdb's version contains in-frame clones alone and is incomplete. The table lists some 190,000 clones, about 80% of them singletons. This sample is part of a study of blood T cell repertoires in COVID-19. Background on the study: Italy, Spain and the United States were the sources of the convalescent and acute COVID-19 samples.

The germline gives CDR1 ENHRY, CDR2 SYGVKD. The CDR3 is 12 residues long. V was clipped by 4 bases and J by 1 base, with 4 bases between them. Input material: peripheral blood. This TCR derives from a woman aged 60-75 years with COVID-19, enrolled during active disease. The chain joins TRBV10-3 to TRBJ1-1; D is undetermined. The CDR3 sequence is CAISVGNTEAFF. As DNA, the CDR3 is TGTGCCATCAGTGTCGGGAACACTGAAGCTTTCTTT.